Below, one T cell receptor (beta chain) is given with its context. No cognate antigen has been identified for it. There are no base qualities to consult, and no much larger clone falls within one base. The sample originates from a study of cytomegalovirus exposure and HLA in healthy donors (dated by TCRdb to about 2017). Study-wide context: In an earlier analysis of some 550 of the donors, 250 to 350 Gb of sequence data and 117 million unique TCR beta sequences from roughly 180 million T cells were reported. An early release that covered fewer than 750 HLA-typed donors contained 250 to 350 gigabases of sequencing data and tens of millions of unique TCR sequences. Among the roughly 400 genotyped donors, approximately 76% belonged to the genetic ancestry cluster associated with self-reported Caucasian donors. The study aimed to test whether signatures of past pathogen exposure could be identified by cataloging public T cell receptors. The T cell repertoires of 666 subjects were profiled by immunosequencing and related to cytomegalovirus serostatus. Besides the first cohort of approximately 670 subjects, a separate validation cohort made up of 120 different subjects was used. To predict cytomegalovirus infection status, the study combined high-throughput TCR immunosequencing, statistical association of individual TCRs with disease status, and machine learning. To study patterns of TCR occurrence, a later analysis re-analyzed previously published TCR beta repertoires from 550 to 800 donors and added high-resolution HLA genotyping. Rather than drawing on any new phenotypic data, the later analysis identified candidate immune exposures from TCR beta sequences and the way those sequences occurred across donors. To decide whether each TCR beta V gene segment behaved as functional or pseudogenic, an earlier analysis of approximately 600 of the donors relied on high-throughput TCR beta sequencing. Donor age, sex, ethnicity and CMV serostatus were compiled alongside the repertoire data. A later genetic analysis took genome-wide SNP genotypes for about 65% of the 666 donors and used that subset as a discovery cohort. Every repertoire in the discovery cohort had been generated on one and the same sequencing platform. HLA typing included class I and class II loci at four-digit resolution. The number of typed donors differed by locus: about 620-640 for A, B, C, DRB1 and DQB1; approximately 540 for DQA1; 606 for DPA1; and around 450 for DPB1. About five DR-DQ haplotypes were handled as single units for association and clustering, since linkage in the cohort was strong. Among about 400 genotyped donors of the cohort, an average of around 220,000 unique TCR beta nucleotide sequences was sequenced per donor, of which 15% to 20% were non-productive.

Overall results and qualifications from the work: Correlated functional status among segregating V segments might reflect linkage disequilibrium, but an unknown experimental factor could not be ruled out. In vitro tests confirmed that a few of the cytomegalovirus-associated TCR beta chains recognize cytomegalovirus antigens. In an earlier analysis of approximately 600 of the donors, most TCR beta V segments were observed in productive rearrangements about 87% or about 30% of the time, broadly matching IMGT annotations. Because counts were too low, 15 or so rarely observed V segments, including chromosome 9 orphons, were excluded from the earlier analysis of 587 of the donors. Cytomegalovirus status was reported to be diagnosed by the classifier with high specificity and sensitivity in both the original and validation cohorts. According to a later analysis, TCR association rates differed among HLA loci, with DRB1 alleles showing the most associated TCRs and HLA-C alleles showing the fewest. According to a later genetic analysis, donors in an Asian-associated ancestry cluster had fewer N-insertions in productive TCRs than the approximately 610-donor mean. In a later analysis, most CMV-associated TCR beta chains were found to appear HLA-restricted, with HLA associations seemingly driven largely by CMV exposure. V-gene and J-gene trimming of TCR beta chains was associated with a missense DCLRE1C variant in a later genetic analysis, and the association was replicated in an independent cohort. The only immune exposure information available for the cohort was CMV serostatus. Because HLA typing was missing for some donors at each locus, association tests included only the typed subset. When HLA alleles, especially DR and DQ, strongly co-occurred, attributing TCR associations to individual alleles was difficult. Sequencing depth was assumed to be roughly uniform across donors in the presence/absence analyses, though that assumption may not hold. In a later analysis, HLA-associated TCR beta chains were found to be more clonally expanded and to have lower generation probabilities than equally common non-associated chains. Several of the top co-occurrence clusters appeared to be linked to parvovirus B19, influenza, CMV and Epstein-Barr virus, according to a later analysis. In the study, 164 TCR beta chains were listed as associated with cytomegalovirus. The authors suggested that the approach could potentially be generalized to other disease states and immunological phenotypes. Some IMGT-functional V segments, including TRBV6-2 and TRBV6-3, could not be distinguished by the 87-base-pair reads and were therefore excluded. In this cohort, only TCR beta chains were sequenced, and detectable features were limited by the absence of alpha or paired-chain data. While some public TCRs were present in many individuals, most TCR sequences turned up only very rarely across donors. The sequencing pipeline was judged likely to have produced a cluster of highly shared sequence variants as a technical artifact. In a later analysis, over 15,000 TCR beta sequences were associated with specific HLA alleles at a false discovery rate of 0.05. A further reported finding was that TCR beta sequences accurately predicted the HLA-A and HLA-B alleles for most subjects in the first cohort.

The CDR1 and CDR2 encoded by the germline V gene are SGHDN and FVKESK. Counted from cysteine to phenylalanine, this CDR3 has 17 amino acids. Only the CDR3 region is kept as DNA, spanning 51 bases read in frame from base 1. V is pared back by 0 bases and J by 5 bases, with 14 bases lying between the germline termini. The cohort was made up of roughly 670 healthy bone marrow donors. At the time of sampling, all cohort members were nominally healthy, though unrecorded immune exposures were likely present. Of the roughly 670 cohort members, nearly 300 had a positive CMV serostatus and 350 to 450 had a negative one, while no CMV serostatus was recorded for the donor. Every donor gave a peripheral blood sample, and the peripheral blood mononuclear cells from that sample were used for TCR beta sequencing. Genomic DNA was extracted from the blood cell samples with the Qiagen DNeasy Blood Extraction Kit. Library construction relied on the immunoSEQ multiplex PCR assay. The multiplex PCR relied on a mix of 60 forward primers for TCR Vbeta segments and 13 reverse primers for TCR Jbeta segments. A multiplex PCR assay on genomic DNA amplified the CDR3 region of rearranged TCR beta genes. On the Illumina HiSeq System, the amplified TCR beta libraries were sequenced as 87-base-pair reads. In the original analysis: Across the 670 or so repertoires, a later analysis counted 75 million to 90 million unique TCR beta chains, some 11 million of which were shared by at least two donors. To remove PCR and sequencing errors, raw reads were error-corrected and collapsed into unique sequences using a nearest-neighbor algorithm that merged closely related sequences. To assign V, D and J gene segments, CDR3 sequences were aligned to IMGT reference sequences. For a sequence to be retained, a match of at least six nucleotides to both a V gene segment and a J gene segment was required. Rearrangements were called productive when the CDR3 lacked stop codons and stayed in frame with V and J; all others were non-productive. CDR3 was defined by IMGT convention, running from the second conserved V-encoded cysteine to the conserved J-encoded phenylalanine. The earlier analysis of 550 to 650 of the donors excluded any sequence lacking an unambiguous match to a single V gene segment. An earlier analysis of 500 to 700 of the donors classified V segments as functional when productive rearrangements were above 56.7% and as segregating when the standard deviation between donors was above 5%. A statistical classification framework was developed to diagnose cytomegalovirus status using the catalog of TCR beta chain sequences. A later analysis assigned V and J genes by comparing TCR nucleotide sequences with IMGT/GENE-DB human TR gene sequences. Using the TCRdist pipeline, a later analysis assigned CDR3 sequences along with most-parsimonious VDJ recombination scenarios. In a later analysis, each TCR beta chain was defined by its CDR3 amino acid sequence together with its V-gene family, and reads lacking a unique V-gene family were excluded. In a later analysis, around 600 highly shared, low-generation-probability nucleotide sequences were removed to address suspected cross-contamination and a sequencing artifact. For each public chain, a later analysis derived a clonal expansion index from normalized ranks of inferred template counts within each repertoire. A later analysis computed generation probabilities with a VDJ recombination model fitted to out-of-frame rearrangements, and checked the results against IGoR. Hypergeometric tests were used in a later analysis to score TCR-TCR, TCR-HLA and TCR-CMV co-occurrence, with a repertoire-size bias correction applied to the TCR pairs. A later analysis estimated false discovery rates by permuting HLA or CMV assignments 20 times. In a later analysis, co-occurring TCRs were grouped using DBSCAN, with TCRdist sequence similarity added in when clustering inside HLA-allele-positive subsets. Co-occurrence clustering excluded repertoires with fewer than 30,000 or more than 120,000 public chains, plus five with anomalous nucleotide sharing. TCRdb took this table from immuneACCESS and kept in-frame rearrangements with V and J called. Such tables lack part of the clones; where checked against another copy, unresolved V genes explain under half of the gap, and the rest is unexplained. V and J calls and clone size are those listed in that table; D and trimming were worked out from the DNA. Counted in this sample were tens of thousands of clones; 83% of them appeared once. The ten biggest clones cover approximately 1.5% of the sample.

This receptor was obtained from a human donor in good health. Material: PBMCs. The rearrangement combines TRBV14 with TRBJ1-6, with TRBD1 as a weak D call on 5 bases. The CDR3 loop reads CASSQEPPGLNNSPLHF. The nucleotides are TGTGCCAGCAGCCAAGAACCCCCAGGGCTTAATAATTCACCCCTCCACTTT.